These 8 T cell receptor beta chains were all obtained from the same sample, sequenced in a study of CD8+ T cells in alopecia areata (dated 2018 in TCRdb). The method was the immunoSEQ multiplex PCR assay. RNA was extracted from all samples and reverse transcribed into cDNA as template for TCR sequencing. Held by TCRdb, this immuneACCESS table contains in-frame sequences only and omits some clones. Under half of the omission traces to an unresolved V gene where checked; the cause of the rest is unknown. This sample gives fewer than 150,000 clones in total; roughly 82% of them show up just once. Around 25% of the sample belongs to the ten largest clones. The time point label for this specimen denotes: more than three weeks on oral tofacitinib. Reading the label with the study, this specimen's treatment or condition is: oral pan-JAK inhibitor, 5-10 mg twice daily. This specimen consisted of CD8+ T cells sorted from blood, obtained at week 4, from a patient treated with tofacitinib. The receptors derive from a human donor with alopecia areata.

The rearrangement links TRBV5-1 to TRBJ1-1; 9 bases map to TRBD1. The CDR3 is made up of 15 amino acids. Trimming removed 4 bases from V and 0 bases from J; junction bases left unmatched: 4. The germline V gene has CDR1 SGHRS and CDR2 YFSETQ. CDR3: CASSHRQGVNTEAFF. DNA of the CDR3: TGCGCCAGCAGCCATAGACAGGGGGTGAACACTGAAGCTTTCTTT.

This rearrangement joins TRBV7-8 to TRBJ1-5, with D perhaps TRBD1 (6 bases). The V end lost 5 bases, the J end lost 5 bases, and 22 bases lay between the germline ends. The germline gives CDR1 SGHVS, CDR2 FQNEAQ. This CDR3 has 17 residues. The CDR3 DNA reads TGTGCCAGCAGCCCTCGGACAGTCCGGCGGTCGGATCAGCCCCAGCATTTT. Translating gives CASSPRTVRRSDQPQHF.

A few counts support this clone. A far larger clone lies a single base away; this is likely a read error. V usage is TRBV1 and J usage is TRBJ1-2; the tabulated D call, TRBD1, remains unverified against the DNA. TRBV1 constitutes a pseudogene. This CDR3 is 15 amino acids long. CDR3 loop: CTSSQDRTGQYGYTF. CDR3 coding DNA: TGCACCAGCAGCCAAGATAGGACAGGGCAATATGGCTACACCTTC.

This clone was counted a single time. This chain joins TRBV25-1 and TRBJ2-1; no reliable D call. This CDR3 is built from 13 residues. Germline CDR1 MGHDK, CDR2 SYGVNS. The germline V and J ends were trimmed by 3 bases and 3 bases, with 6 bases remaining between them. The CDR3 region has the DNA TGTGCCAGCAGTGACGTCGGCTACAATGAGCAGTTCTTC. Amino acids: CASSDVGYNEQFF. Variable domain in full (rest from reference TRBV25-1 and TRBJ2-1): EADIYQTPRYLVIGTGKKITLECSQTMGHDKMYWYQQDPGMELHLIHYSYGVNSTEKGDLSSESTVSRIRTEHFPLTLESARPSHTSQYLCASSDVGYNEQFFGPGTRLTVL.

The chain employs TRBV7-2 and TRBJ2-7, with TRBD2 identical over 10 bases. CDR1 is SGHTA, CDR2 FQGNSA, per germline. The CDR3 is made up of 16 amino acids. Germline trimming cut 5 bases from V and 4 bases from J; bases unmatched to any gene: 11. The CDR3 protein is CASSLFVAGGNYEQYF. CDR3 DNA sequence: TGTGCCAGCAGCCTTTTCGTAGCGGGGGGAAATTACGAGCAGTACTTC.

The chain has TRBV15 and TRBJ2-7; TRBD1 aligns across 8 bases. Germline values: CDR1 LNHNV, CDR2 YYDKDF (reference sequence). The CDR3 is 14 residues long. The J segment lost 4 bases and the V segment lost 4 bases, leaving 6 bases of the junction unmatched. CDR3 DNA sequence: TGTGCCACCAGCAACGGGACAGGAGGATACGAGCAGTACTTC. This sequence encodes CATSNGTGGYEQYF.

The V gene is TRBV10-2, the J gene TRBJ2-7; the D is unclear. The V end was cut by 3 bases, the J end by 5 bases, with 14 bases between. The CDR3 runs to 14 residues. Germline lookup yields CDR1 WSHSY and CDR2 SAAADI. The CDR3 protein is CASSDLPPSDEQYF. CDR3 sequence (DNA): TGCGCCAGCAGTGACCTCCCCCCCAGCGACGAGCAGTACTTC.

The chain joins TRBV13 to TRBJ1-6; D is unresolved. CDR1 is PRHDT, CDR2 FYEKMQ, per germline (reference sequence). The CDR3 totals 15 residues. Trimming took off 0 bases at V and 0 bases at J, with 3 bases between the two ends. The CDR3 reads CASSLGSSYNSPLHF. The CDR3 bases are TGTGCCAGCAGCTTAGGGAGCTCCTATAATTCACCCCTCCACTTT.